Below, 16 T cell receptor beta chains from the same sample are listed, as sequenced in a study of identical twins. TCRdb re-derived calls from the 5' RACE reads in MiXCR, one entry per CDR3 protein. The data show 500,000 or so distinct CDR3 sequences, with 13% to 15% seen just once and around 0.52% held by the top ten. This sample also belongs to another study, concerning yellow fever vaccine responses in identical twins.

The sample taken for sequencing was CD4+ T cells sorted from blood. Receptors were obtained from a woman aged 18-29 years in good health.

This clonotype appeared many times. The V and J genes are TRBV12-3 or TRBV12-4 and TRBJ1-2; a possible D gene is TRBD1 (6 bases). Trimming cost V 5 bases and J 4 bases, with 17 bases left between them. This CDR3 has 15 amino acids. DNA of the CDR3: TGTGCCAGCAGTGTCACAGGGTTAACTAGCTATGGCTACACCTTC. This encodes CASSVTGLTSYGYTF.

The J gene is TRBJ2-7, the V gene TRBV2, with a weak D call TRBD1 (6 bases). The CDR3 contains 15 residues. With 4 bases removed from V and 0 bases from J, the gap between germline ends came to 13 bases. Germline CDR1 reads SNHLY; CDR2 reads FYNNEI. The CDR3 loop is CASSATGLNSYEQYF. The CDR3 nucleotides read TGTGCCAGCAGTGCCACAGGGCTTAACTCCTACGAGCAGTACTTC. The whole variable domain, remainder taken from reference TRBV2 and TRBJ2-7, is EPEVTQTPSHQVTQMGQEVILRCVPISNHLYFYWYRQILGQKVEFLVSFYNNEISEKSEIFDDQFSVERPDGSNFTLKIRSTKLEDSAMYFCASSATGLNSYEQYFGPGTRLTVT.

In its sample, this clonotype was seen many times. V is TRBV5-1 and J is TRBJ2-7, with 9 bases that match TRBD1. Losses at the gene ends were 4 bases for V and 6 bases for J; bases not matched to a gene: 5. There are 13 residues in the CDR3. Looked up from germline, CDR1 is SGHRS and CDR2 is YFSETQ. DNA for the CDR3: TGCGCCAGCAGCAGTGACAGGGGGGGCGAGCAGTACTTC. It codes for CASSSDRGGEQYF.

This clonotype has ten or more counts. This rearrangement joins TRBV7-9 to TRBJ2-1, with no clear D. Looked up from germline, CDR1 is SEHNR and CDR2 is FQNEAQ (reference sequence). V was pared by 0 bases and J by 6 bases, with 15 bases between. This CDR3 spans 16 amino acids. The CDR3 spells CASSLATLTRFNEQFF. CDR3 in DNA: TGTGCCAGCAGCTTAGCCACTCTAACCCGCTTCAATGAGCAGTTCTTC. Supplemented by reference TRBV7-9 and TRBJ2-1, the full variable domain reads DTGVSQNPRHKITKRGQNVTFRCDPISEHNRLYWYRQTLGQGPEFLTYFQNEAQLEKSRLLSDRFSAERPKGSFSTLEIQRTEQGDSAMYLCASSLATLTRFNEQFFGPGTRLTVL.

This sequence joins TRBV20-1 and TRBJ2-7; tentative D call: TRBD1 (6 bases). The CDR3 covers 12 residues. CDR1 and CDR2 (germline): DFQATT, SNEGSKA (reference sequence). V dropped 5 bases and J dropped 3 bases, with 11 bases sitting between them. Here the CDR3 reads CSAGRGGYEQYF. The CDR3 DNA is TGCAGTGCTGGTCGAGGGGGCTACGAGCAGTACTTC.

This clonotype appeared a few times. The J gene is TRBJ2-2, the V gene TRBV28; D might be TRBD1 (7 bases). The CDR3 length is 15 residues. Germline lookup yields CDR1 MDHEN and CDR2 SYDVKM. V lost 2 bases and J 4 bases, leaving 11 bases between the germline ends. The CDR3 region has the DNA TGTGCCAGCAGTTTAGGCGGGACAGTCACCGGGGAGCTGTTTTTT. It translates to CASSLGGTVTGELFF. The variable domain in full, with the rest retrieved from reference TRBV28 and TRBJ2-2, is DVKVTQSSRYLVKRTGEKVFLECVQDMDHENMFWYRQDPGLGLRLIYFSYDVKMKEKGDIPEGYSVSREKKERFSLILESASTNQTSMYLCASSLGGTVTGELFFGEGSRLTVL.

CDR3 sequence (DNA): TGCGCCAGCAGCGTCCGGGACAGGGACACAGATACGCAGTATTTT. The encoded protein is CASSVRDRDTDTQYF. This rearrangement joins TRBV5-1 to TRBJ2-3, with 9 positions matching TRBD1. Germline CDR1 SGHRS, CDR2 YFSETQ. The junction had 5 bases not matched to a gene; V was cut back by 4 bases and J by 2 bases. The CDR3 is 15 residues long.

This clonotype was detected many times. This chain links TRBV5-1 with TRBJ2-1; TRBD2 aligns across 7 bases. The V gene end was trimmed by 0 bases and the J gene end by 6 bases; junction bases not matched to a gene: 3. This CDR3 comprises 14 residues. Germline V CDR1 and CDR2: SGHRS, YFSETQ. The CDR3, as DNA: TGCGCCAGCAGCTTGGGTCGGGGGGTCAATGAGCAGTTCTTC. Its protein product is CASSLGRGVNEQFF.

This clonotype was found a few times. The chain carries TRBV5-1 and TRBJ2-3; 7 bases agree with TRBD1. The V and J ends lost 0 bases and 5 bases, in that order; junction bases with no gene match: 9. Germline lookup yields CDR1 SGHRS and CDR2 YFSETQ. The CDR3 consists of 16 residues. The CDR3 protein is CASSLANRQGIDTQYF. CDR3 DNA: TGCGCCAGCAGCTTGGCCAATCGACAGGGAATAGATACGCAGTATTTT.

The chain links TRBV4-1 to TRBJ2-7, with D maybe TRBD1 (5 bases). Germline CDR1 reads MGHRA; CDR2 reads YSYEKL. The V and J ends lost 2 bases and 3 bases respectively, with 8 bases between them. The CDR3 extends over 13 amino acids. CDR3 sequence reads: CASSQLTVYEQYF. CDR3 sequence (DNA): TGCGCCAGCAGCCAATTGACAGTCTACGAGCAGTACTTC.

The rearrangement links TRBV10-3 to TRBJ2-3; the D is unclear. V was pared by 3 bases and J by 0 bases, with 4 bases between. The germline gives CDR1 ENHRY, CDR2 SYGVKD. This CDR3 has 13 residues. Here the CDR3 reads CAISDGSTDTQYF. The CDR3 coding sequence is TGTGCCATCAGTGATGGTAGCACAGATACGCAGTATTTT.

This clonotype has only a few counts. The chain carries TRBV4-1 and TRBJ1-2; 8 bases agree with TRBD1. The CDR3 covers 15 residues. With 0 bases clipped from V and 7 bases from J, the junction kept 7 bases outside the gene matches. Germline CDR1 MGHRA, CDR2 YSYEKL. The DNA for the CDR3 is TGCGCCAGCAGCCAAGAAGGGACAGGCTCCCGTGGCTACACCTTC. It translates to CASSQEGTGSRGYTF.

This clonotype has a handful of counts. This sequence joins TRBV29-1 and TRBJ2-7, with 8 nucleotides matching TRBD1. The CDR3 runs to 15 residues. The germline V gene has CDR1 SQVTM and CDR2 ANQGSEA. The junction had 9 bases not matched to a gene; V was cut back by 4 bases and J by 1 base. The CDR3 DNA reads TGCAGCGTTGTAAAGACAGGGGCCGGGTCCTACGAGCAGTACTTC. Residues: CSVVKTGAGSYEQYF.

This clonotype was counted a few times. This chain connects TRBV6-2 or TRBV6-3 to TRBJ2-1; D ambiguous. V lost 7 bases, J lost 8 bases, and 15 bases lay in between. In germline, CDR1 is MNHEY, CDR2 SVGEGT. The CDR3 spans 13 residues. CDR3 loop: CASNDPGRDEQFF. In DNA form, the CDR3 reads TGTGCCAGCAACGATCCTGGTAGGGATGAGCAGTTCTTC.

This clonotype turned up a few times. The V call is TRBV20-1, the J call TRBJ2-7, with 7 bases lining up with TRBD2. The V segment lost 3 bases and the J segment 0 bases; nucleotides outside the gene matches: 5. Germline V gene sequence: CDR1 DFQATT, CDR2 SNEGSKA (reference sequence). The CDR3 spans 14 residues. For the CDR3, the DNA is TGCAGTGCTAGCGCTAGCGGTGTCTCCTACGAGCAGTACTTC. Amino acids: CSASASGVSYEQYF.

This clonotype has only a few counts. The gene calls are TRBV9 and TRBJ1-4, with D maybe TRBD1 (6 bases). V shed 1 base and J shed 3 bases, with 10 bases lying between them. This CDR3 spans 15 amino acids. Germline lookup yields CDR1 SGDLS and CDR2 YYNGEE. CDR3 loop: CASSVKQGSNEKLFF. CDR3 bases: TGTGCCAGCAGCGTAAAACAGGGATCTAATGAAAAACTGTTTTTT. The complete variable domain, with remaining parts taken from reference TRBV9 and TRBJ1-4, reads DSGVTQTPKHLITATGQRVTLRCSPRSGDLSVYWYQQSLDQGLQFLIQYYNGEERAKGNILERFSAQQFPDLHSELNLSSLELGDSALYFCASSVKQGSNEKLFFGSGTQLSVL.